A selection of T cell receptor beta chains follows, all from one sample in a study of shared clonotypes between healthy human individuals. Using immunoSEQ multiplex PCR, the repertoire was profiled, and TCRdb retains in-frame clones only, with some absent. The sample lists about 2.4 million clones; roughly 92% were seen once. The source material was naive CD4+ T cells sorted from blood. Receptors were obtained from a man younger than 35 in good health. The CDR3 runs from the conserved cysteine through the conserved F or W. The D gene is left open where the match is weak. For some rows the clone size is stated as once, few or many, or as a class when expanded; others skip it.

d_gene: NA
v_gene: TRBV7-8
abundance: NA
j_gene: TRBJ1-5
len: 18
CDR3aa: CASSSLRFGPAGNQPQHF
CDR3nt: TGTGCCAGCAGCTCCCTGCGTTTTGGCCCGGCTGGCAATCAGCCCCAGCATTTT

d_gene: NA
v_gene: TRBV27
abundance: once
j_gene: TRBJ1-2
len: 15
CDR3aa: CASSPLGEGNYGYTF
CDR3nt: TGTGCCAGCAGTCCCCTGGGGGAGGGAAACTATGGCTACACCTTC

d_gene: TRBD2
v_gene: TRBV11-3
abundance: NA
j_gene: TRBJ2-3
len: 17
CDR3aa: CASSPGLAGGGTDTQYF
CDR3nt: TGTGCCAGCAGCCCAGGACTAGCGGGGGGTGGCACAGATACGCAGTATTTT

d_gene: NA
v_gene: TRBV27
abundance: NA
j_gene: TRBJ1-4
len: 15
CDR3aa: CASREQGSTNEKLFF
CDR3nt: TGTGCCAGCAGGGAACAGGGTTCAACTAATGAAAAACTGTTTTTT

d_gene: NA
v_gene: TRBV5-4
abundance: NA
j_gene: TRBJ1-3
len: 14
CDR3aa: CASRVQGEGNTIYF
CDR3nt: TGTGCCAGCAGGGTCCAGGGCGAAGGAAACACCATATATTTT

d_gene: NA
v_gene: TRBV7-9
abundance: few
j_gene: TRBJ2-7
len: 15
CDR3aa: CASSLEMDGTPLMYF
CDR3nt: TGTGCCAGCAGCTTAGAAATGGACGGGACTCCCCTAATGTACTTC

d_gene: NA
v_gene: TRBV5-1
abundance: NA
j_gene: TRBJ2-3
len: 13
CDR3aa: CASSLARGDTQYF
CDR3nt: TGCGCCAGCAGCTTGGCCAGGGGAGATACGCAGTATTTT

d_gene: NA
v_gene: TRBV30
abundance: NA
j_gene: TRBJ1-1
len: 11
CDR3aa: CAWGRAGGAFF
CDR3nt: TGTGCCTGGGGCAGGGCGGGAGGGGCTTTCTTT

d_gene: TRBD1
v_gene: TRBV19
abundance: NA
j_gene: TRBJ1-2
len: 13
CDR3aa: CASSPWDRVGYTF
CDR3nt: TGTGCCAGTAGTCCTTGGGACAGGGTTGGCTACACCTTC

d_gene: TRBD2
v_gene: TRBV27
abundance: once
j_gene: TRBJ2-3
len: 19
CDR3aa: CASSRIRTGGLSGTDTQYF
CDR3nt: TGTGCCAGCAGCCGAATTCGAACGGGGGGGCTTTCGGGCACAGATACGCAGTATTTT

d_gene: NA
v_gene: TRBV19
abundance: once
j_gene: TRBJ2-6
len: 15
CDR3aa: CASNTGLSGANVLTF
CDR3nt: TGTGCCAGTAATACAGGGCTCTCTGGGGCCAACGTCCTGACTTTC

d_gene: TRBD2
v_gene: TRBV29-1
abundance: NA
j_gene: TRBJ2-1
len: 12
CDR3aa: CSALAEGGEQFF
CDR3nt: TGCAGCGCGCTAGCGGAGGGAGGTGAGCAGTTCTTC

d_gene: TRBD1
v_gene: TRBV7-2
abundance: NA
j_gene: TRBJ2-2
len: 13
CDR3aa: CATSGQGVGELFF
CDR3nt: TGTGCCACCTCGGGACAGGGAGTCGGGGAGCTGTTTTTT

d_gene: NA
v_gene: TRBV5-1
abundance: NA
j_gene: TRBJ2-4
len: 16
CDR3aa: CASSVTGNPLKDIQYF
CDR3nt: TGCGCCAGCAGCGTAACAGGGAATCCTCTTAAAGACATTCAGTACTTC

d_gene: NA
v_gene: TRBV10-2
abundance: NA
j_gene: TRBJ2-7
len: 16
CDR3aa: CASSETGTSGGHEQYF
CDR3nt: TGCGCCAGCAGTGAGACGGGGACTTCAGGGGGTCACGAGCAGTACTTC

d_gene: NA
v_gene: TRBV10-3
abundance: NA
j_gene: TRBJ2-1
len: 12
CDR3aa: CAISESKNEQFF
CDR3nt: TGTGCCATCAGTGAGTCTAAGAATGAGCAGTTCTTC

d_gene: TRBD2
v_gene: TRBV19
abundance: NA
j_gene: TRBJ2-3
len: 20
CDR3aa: CASSIDDSGGARPSTDTQYF
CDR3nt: TGTGCCAGTAGTATAGACGATAGCGGGGGGGCACGACCCAGCACAGATACGCAGTATTTT

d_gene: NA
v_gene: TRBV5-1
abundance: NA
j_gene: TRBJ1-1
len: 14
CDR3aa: CASSLAGWNTEAFF
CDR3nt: TGCGCCAGCAGCTTGGCCGGTTGGAACACTGAAGCTTTCTTT

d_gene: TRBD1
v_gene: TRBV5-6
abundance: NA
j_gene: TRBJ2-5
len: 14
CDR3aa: CASRGGQGKETQYF
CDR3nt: TGTGCCAGCAGGGGCGGACAGGGGAAAGAGACCCAGTACTTC

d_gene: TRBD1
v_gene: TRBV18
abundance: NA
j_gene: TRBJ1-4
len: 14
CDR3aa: CASSQGQGNEKLFF
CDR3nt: TGTGCCAGCTCACAGGGACAGGGAAATGAAAAACTGTTTTTT

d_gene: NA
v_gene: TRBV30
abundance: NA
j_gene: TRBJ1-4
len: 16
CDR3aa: CAWSVGQGATNEKLFF
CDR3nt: TGTGCCTGGAGTGTAGGGCAGGGCGCAACTAATGAAAAACTGTTTTTT

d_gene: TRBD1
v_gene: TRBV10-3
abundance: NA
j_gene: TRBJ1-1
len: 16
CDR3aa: CAIRGTALGGNTEAFF
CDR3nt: TGTGCCATCAGGGGGACAGCCTTGGGGGGGAACACTGAAGCTTTCTTT

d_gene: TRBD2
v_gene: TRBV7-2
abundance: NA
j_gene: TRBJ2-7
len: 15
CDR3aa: CASSHTSGSPREQYF
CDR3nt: TGTGCCAGCAGCCATACTAGCGGCAGCCCTCGCGAGCAGTACTTC

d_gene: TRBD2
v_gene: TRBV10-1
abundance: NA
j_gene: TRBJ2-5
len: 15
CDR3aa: CASSQGLAGVETQYF
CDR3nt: TGCGCCAGCAGCCAAGGACTAGCGGGAGTGGAGACCCAGTACTTC

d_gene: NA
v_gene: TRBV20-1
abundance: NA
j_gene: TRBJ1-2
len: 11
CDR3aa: CSARQGGGYTF
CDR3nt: TGCAGTGCTAGACAGGGTGGTGGCTACACCTTC

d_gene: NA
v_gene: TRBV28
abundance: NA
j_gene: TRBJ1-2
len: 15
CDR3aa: CASSFPGRGNYGYTF
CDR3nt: TGTGCCAGCAGTTTCCCGGGGCGTGGGAACTATGGCTACACCTTC

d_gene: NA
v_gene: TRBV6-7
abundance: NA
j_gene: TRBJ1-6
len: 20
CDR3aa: CASSYSVRAGSWPYNSPLHF
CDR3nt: TGTGCCAGCAGTTACTCGGTCCGCGCAGGATCGTGGCCCTATAATTCACCCCTCCACTTT

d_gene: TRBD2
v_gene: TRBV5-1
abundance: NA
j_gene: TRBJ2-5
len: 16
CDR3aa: CASSLAPTSGTETQYF
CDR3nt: TGCGCCAGCAGCTTGGCTCCGACTAGCGGGACCGAGACCCAGTACTTC

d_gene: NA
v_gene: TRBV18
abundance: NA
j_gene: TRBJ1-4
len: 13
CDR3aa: CASSPPEREKLFF
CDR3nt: TGTGCCAGCTCACCACCGGAGAGGGAAAAACTGTTTTTT

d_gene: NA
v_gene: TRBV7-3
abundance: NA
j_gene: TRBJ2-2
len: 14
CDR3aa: CASSLADRTGELFF
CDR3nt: TGTGCCAGCAGCTTAGCAGATCGCACCGGGGAGCTGTTTTTT

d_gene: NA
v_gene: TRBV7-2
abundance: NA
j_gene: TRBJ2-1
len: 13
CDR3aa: CASSPGTRNEQFF
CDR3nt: TGTGCCAGCAGTCCCGGGACCCGCAATGAGCAGTTCTTC

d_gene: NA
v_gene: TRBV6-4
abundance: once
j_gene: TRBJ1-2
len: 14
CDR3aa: CASSDSRQIYGYTF
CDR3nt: TGTGCCAGCAGTGACTCGAGACAGATATATGGCTACACCTTC

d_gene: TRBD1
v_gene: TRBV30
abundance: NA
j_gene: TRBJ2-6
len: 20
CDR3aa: CAWSSPFPTGGNSGANVLTF
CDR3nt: TGTGCCTGGAGTTCACCCTTTCCGACAGGGGGGAACTCTGGGGCCAACGTCCTGACTTTC

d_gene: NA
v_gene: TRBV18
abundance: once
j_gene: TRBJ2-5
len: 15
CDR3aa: CASSPNSIRRETQYF
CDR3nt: TGTGCCAGCTCACCAAATTCCATCCGGCGGGAGACCCAGTACTTC

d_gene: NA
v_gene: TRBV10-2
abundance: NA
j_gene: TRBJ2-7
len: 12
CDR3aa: CASSDRGYEQYF
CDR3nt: TGCGCCAGCAGTGACAGGGGCTACGAGCAGTACTTC

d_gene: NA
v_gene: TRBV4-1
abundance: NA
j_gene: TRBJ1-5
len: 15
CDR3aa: CASSQADNSNQPQHF
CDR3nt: TGCGCCAGCAGCCAAGCGGACAATAGCAATCAGCCCCAGCATTTT

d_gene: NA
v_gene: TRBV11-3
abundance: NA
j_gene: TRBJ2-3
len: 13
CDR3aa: CASSPGSTDTQYF
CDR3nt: TGTGCCAGCAGCCCCGGAAGCACAGATACGCAGTATTTT